A single sample gave rise to the 21 T cell receptor beta chains below, sequenced in a study of OX40 agonist ivuxolimab in advanced cancers. Data came from immunoSEQ multiplex PCR; TCRdb stores just in-frame clones and leaves some out. The data show 69,000 or so clones, with approximately 88% seen just once and around 0.56% held by the top ten. The material sequenced was CD4+ or CD8+ T cells sorted from blood, taken in a trial of the OX40 agonist ivuxolimab. These receptors were taken from an adult with an advanced solid tumor such as melanoma, head and neck, liver or kidney cancer.

The chain couples TRBV19 to TRBJ2-2; tentatively, D is TRBD2 (7 bases). Germline CDR1 is LNHDA and CDR2 is SQIVND (reference sequence). This CDR3 has 15 amino acids. The V end lost 9 bases, the J end lost 1 base, and 15 bases lay between the germline ends. As DNA, the CDR3 is TGTGCCAGCAAGGCGGGGGCCTGGAACACCGGGGAGCTGTTTTTT. It codes for CASKAGAWNTGELFF.

This clone was seen a handful of times. This chain links TRBV19 with TRBJ2-2; 12 nucleotides match TRBD1. The germline CDR1 and CDR2 sequences are LNHDA and SQIVND (reference sequence). The V and J ends lost 6 bases and 5 bases, in that order; junction bases with no gene match: 7. The CDR3 runs 16 residues. This CDR3 reads CASRLPGQGATGELFF. The DNA for the CDR3 is TGTGCCAGTAGGCTTCCGGGACAGGGGGCGACCGGGGAGCTGTTTTTT.

V usage is TRBV11-3 and J usage is TRBJ2-2; the D is unclear. Germline V CDR1 and CDR2: SGHNT, YENEEA. The CDR3 length is 12 residues. V lost 2 bases and J lost 6, with 4 bases in between. CDR3 coding DNA: TGTGCCAGCAGCTTAACCGCCGGGGAGCTGTTTTTT. Its translation is CASSLTAGELFF. Variable domain in full (rest from reference TRBV11-3 and TRBJ2-2): EAGVVQSPRYKIIEKKQPVAFWCNPISGHNTLYWYLQNLGQGPELLIRYENEEAVDDSQLPKDRFSAERLKGVDSTLKIQPAELGDSAVYLCASSLTAGELFFGEGSRLTVL.

Of note for this clone: Other nucleotide sequences in the sample specify the same CDR3. This rearrangement joins TRBV5-8 to TRBJ1-6; maybe TRBD1 (5 bases). Germline CDR1 SGHTS, CDR2 YDEGEE. The CDR3 extends over 14 amino acids. V lost 0 bases and J lost 5, with 6 bases in between. Here the CDR3 reads CASSLDRNNSPLHF. The CDR3 coding sequence is TGTGCCAGCAGCTTGGACAGGAATAATTCACCCCTCCACTTT.

The chain joins TRBV6-1 to TRBJ1-5, with TRBD1 as a possible D gene (5 bases). With 0 bases removed from V and 6 bases from J, the gap between germline ends came to 15 bases. Per germline, CDR1 MNHNS and CDR2 SASEGT. The CDR3 consists of 16 residues. The DNA for the CDR3 is TGTGCCAGCAGTGAAGCGCAGGGCAGTTTTGGTCAGCCCCAGCATTTT. Amino acid sequence: CASSEAQGSFGQPQHF.

The chain links TRBV6-5 to TRBJ1-6; D unresolved. Germline V lookup: CDR1 MNHEY, CDR2 SVGAGI. The length of the CDR3 is 15 residues. The V end lost 2 bases, the J end lost 2 bases, and 7 bases lay between the germline ends. The CDR3: CASSYTYPYNSPLHF. CDR3 bases: TGTGCCAGCAGTTACACTTACCCCTATAATTCACCCCTCCACTTT.

This sequence joins TRBV5-1 and TRBJ1-3; no clear D gene. The ends were cut back, 4 bases at V and 0 bases at J, with 8 bases in the middle. The CDR3 totals 14 residues. Germline V lookup: CDR1 SGHRS, CDR2 YFSETQ. CDR3 in amino acids: CASSGTSSGNTIYF. The CDR3 nucleotides are TGCGCCAGCAGCGGTACCTCCTCTGGAAACACCATATATTTT.

The chain couples TRBV7-3 to TRBJ1-2, with D possibly matching TRBD1 (6 bases). Germline CDR1 and CDR2: SGHTA and FQGTGA. This CDR3 has 14 residues. V was shortened by 5 bases and J by 10 bases, with 20 bases between the two germline ends. The CDR3 protein is CASSPGSDSRPYTF. CDR3 bases: TGTGCCAGCAGCCCGGGATCGGACAGTAGACCCTACACCTTC.

V is TRBV25-1 and J is TRBJ2-5, with 9 bases aligning to TRBD1. Germline loops: CDR1 MGHDK, CDR2 SYGVNS. The CDR3 runs 17 residues. V dropped 4 bases and J dropped 1; count of bases not matched to a gene: 10. The CDR3 loop is CASSGRTGAFIQETQYF. The CDR3 DNA reads as TGTGCCAGCAGTGGACGGACAGGGGCCTTCATCCAAGAGACCCAGTACTTC.

The V gene is TRBV28, the J gene TRBJ1-2; no firm D call. The germline V gene has CDR1 MDHEN and CDR2 SYDVKM. This CDR3 spans 11 amino acids. V dropped 5 bases and J dropped 7 bases, with 8 bases sitting between them. DNA of the CDR3: TGTGCCAGCAGTCAACAAGGTGGCTACACCTTC. Protein sequence: CASSQQGGYTF.

J is TRBJ1-5 and V is TRBV6-1; a possible D gene is TRBD1 (6 bases). V was trimmed by 2 bases and J by 6 bases, leaving 11 bases between them. CDR1 is MNHNS and CDR2 is SASEGT in the germline V gene. The length of the CDR3 is 14 residues. CDR3 in amino acids: CASSESPGAQPQHF. DNA for the CDR3: TGTGCCAGCAGTGAATCGCCAGGGGCTCAGCCCCAGCATTTT.

V gene TRBV28 combines with J gene TRBJ1-4; D gene ambiguous. The length of the CDR3 is 12 residues. The germline CDR1 and CDR2 sequences are MDHEN and SYDVKM. The V gene lost 4 bases and the J gene lost 7 bases, with 7 bases spanning the gap. The CDR3 DNA reads as TGTGCCAGCAGTTGGGTGGCTGAAAAACTGTTTTTT. Translated: CASSWVAEKLFF.

The chain has TRBV5-1 and TRBJ2-3, with TRBD2 identical over 8 bases. The CDR3 is made up of 13 amino acids. V was pared by 4 bases and J by 6 bases, with 4 bases of the junction left unmatched. CDR1 is SGHRS, CDR2 YFSETQ, per germline. CDR3 in DNA: TGCGCCAGCAGCCCCGGGGGGGAGGATACGCAGTATTTT. Its protein product is CASSPGGEDTQYF.

On this clone: No DNA is shown, since the ends of the CDR3 on it are uncertain; the CDR3 is the one TCRdb lists. V gene TRBV6-6 combines with J gene TRBJ2-4; TRBD2 reflects the table's D call only, with no check against the DNA. Germline V lookup: CDR1 MNHNY, CDR2 SVGAGI (reference sequence). The CDR3 is 16 residues long, ends included. CDR3 sequence: CASSSSGLGNENIQYF.

This sequence joins TRBV15 and TRBJ1-5; D perhaps matches TRBD1 (6 bases). Trimming took 4 bases from V and 0 from J, leaving 10 bases between them. The CDR3 sequence is 15 residues long. The germline gives CDR1 LNHNV, CDR2 YYDKDF (reference sequence). CDR3 loop: CATSKGQYSNQPQHF. The CDR3 DNA follows: TGTGCCACCAGCAAAGGACAGTATAGCAATCAGCCCCAGCATTTT. Full variable domain (outside the CDR3, taken from reference TRBV15 and TRBJ1-5): DAMVIQNPRYQVTQFGKPVTLSCSQTLNHNVMYWYQQKSSQAPKLLFHYYDKDFNNEADTPDNFQSRRPNTSFCFLDIRSPGLGDTAMYLCATSKGQYSNQPQHFGDGTRLSIL.

The CDR3 loop is CAWKWGGGRGETQYF. For the CDR3, the DNA is TGTGCCTGGAAATGGGGCGGGGGCAGGGGAGAGACCCAGTACTTC. This chain connects TRBV30 to TRBJ2-5, with D perhaps matching TRBD2 (7 bases). V lost 4 bases and J 4 bases, leaving 19 bases between the germline ends. This CDR3 contains 15 residues. Germline V gene lookup returns CDR1 GTSNPN and CDR2 SVGIG (reference sequence).

V gene TRBV29-1 combines with J gene TRBJ1-2; 7 bases match TRBD1. CDR3 length: 13 amino acids. V trimming: 6 bases; J trimming: 4 bases; junction bases outside the gene matches: 8. Germline V CDR1 and CDR2: SQVTM, ANQGSEA. For the CDR3, the DNA is TGCAGCGTGGGGACAGCCACCTCCTATGGCTACACCTTC. It is translated as CSVGTATSYGYTF.

The chain is built from TRBV18 and TRBJ2-3; 11 nucleotides match TRBD2. The CDR3 extends over 14 amino acids. Germline lookup yields CDR1 KGHSH and CDR2 LQKENI. V shed 4 bases, J shed 5 bases, and the junction held 2 bases outside the gene matches. Here the CDR3 DNA reads TGTGCCAGCTCACTGACTAGCGGGGAAGATACGCAGTATTTT. Encoded protein: CASSLTSGEDTQYF.

V is TRBV10-3 and J is TRBJ2-3; either TRBD1 or TRBD2 may fit D (5 bases each). With 7 bases removed from V and 0 bases from J, the gap between germline ends came to 8 bases. The CDR3 extends over 13 amino acids. Per germline, CDR1 ENHRY and CDR2 SYGVKD. CDR3 nucleotide sequence: TGTGCCATCATGGGGGACAGCACAGATACGCAGTATTTT. This gives the protein CAIMGDSTDTQYF.

The V call is TRBV5-8, the J call TRBJ1-6; a possible D gene is TRBD1 (6 bases). CDR3 length: 14 amino acids. Germline loops: CDR1 SGHTS, CDR2 YDEGEE. V was shortened by 9 bases and J by 5 bases, with 15 bases between the two germline ends. CDR3 loop: CANEEGQHNSPLHF. CDR3 nucleotide sequence: TGTGCCAACGAAGAGGGACAACATAATTCACCCCTCCACTTT.

The chain joins TRBV27 to TRBJ1-2, with 7 bases aligning to TRBD1. The CDR3 loop spans 15 amino acids. Germline V gene data show CDR1 as MNHEY and CDR2 as SMNVEV (reference sequence). J lost 4 bases, V lost 6 bases, and 11 bases had no gene match. The CDR3 is CASRGQTLSSYGYTF. CDR3 sequence (DNA): TGTGCCAGCAGGGGACAGACCTTAAGTTCCTATGGCTACACCTTC.